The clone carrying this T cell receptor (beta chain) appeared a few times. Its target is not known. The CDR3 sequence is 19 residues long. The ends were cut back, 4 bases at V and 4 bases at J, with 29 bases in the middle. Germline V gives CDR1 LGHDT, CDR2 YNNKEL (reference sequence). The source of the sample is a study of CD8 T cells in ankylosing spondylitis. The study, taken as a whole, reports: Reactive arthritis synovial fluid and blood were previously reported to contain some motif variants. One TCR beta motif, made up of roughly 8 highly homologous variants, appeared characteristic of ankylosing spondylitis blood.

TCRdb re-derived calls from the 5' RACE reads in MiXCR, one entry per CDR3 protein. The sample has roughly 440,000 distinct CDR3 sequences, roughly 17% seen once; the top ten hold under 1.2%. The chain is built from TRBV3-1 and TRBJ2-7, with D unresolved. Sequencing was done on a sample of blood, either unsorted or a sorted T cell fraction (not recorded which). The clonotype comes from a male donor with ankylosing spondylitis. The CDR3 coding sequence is TGTGCCAGCAGCCCCATCACGACCCGGGCGCGGAAGGTTGTGTACGAGCAGTACTTC. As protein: CASSPITTRARKVVYEQYF.